A single sample is the source of the 29 T cell receptor beta chains below, sequenced in a study of blood T cell repertoires in COVID-19. Clones were read by immunoSEQ multiplex PCR, and TCRdb kept only the in-frame ones, dropping some. Here the sample spans about 170,000 clones, about 85% being singletons. Specimen: peripheral blood. These receptors were obtained from a man in his sixties with acute or convalescent COVID-19.

V usage is TRBV5-4 and J usage is TRBJ1-2, with TRBD1 matching over 7 bases. The germline CDR1 and CDR2 sequences are SGHNT and YYREEE (reference sequence). The V segment lost 4 bases and the J segment 6 bases; nucleotides outside the gene matches: 12. This CDR3 comprises 15 residues. In DNA form, the CDR3 reads TGTGCCAGCAGCCCTTCTCACCGACAGGGCCATGGCTACACCTTC. Translation gives CASSPSHRQGHGYTF.

The chain recombines TRBV10-2 with TRBJ2-7, with TRBD1 as a possible D gene (5 bases). CDR1 WSHSY and CDR2 SAAADI come from the germline V gene. This CDR3 comprises 13 residues. V was shortened by 0 bases and J by 12 bases, with 15 bases between the two germline ends. The CDR3 here is CASSESGQGRAYV. In DNA form, the CDR3 reads TGCGCCAGCAGTGAGTCGGGGCAGGGTCGGGCGTACGTC.

This clone appeared a single time. V and J are TRBV11-3 and TRBJ2-7, with 10 positions matching TRBD1. V shed 4 bases and J 2 bases; nucleotides not matched to a gene: 2. CDR1 and CDR2 from the germline V gene are SGHNT and YENEEA. The CDR3 contains 14 residues. The CDR3 is CASSSGQGAYEQYF. The CDR3 coding sequence is TGTGCCAGCAGCTCCGGACAGGGGGCCTACGAGCAGTACTTC.

This chain uses TRBV3-1 (or the pseudogene TRBV3-2) with TRBJ1-2; perhaps TRBD1 as D (6 bases). This CDR3 contains 13 residues. Germline loops: CDR1 LGHDT, CDR2 YNNKEL (reference sequence). Trimming left V 5 bases short and J 8 bases short, with 15 bases between. The CDR3 bases are TGTGCCAGCAGCGGCGCAGGGGATTACGGCTACACCTTC. Its protein is CASSGAGDYGYTF.

The gene calls are TRBV24-1 and TRBJ1-2, with D possibly TRBD1 on 5 matching bases. The CDR3 sequence is 14 residues long. Germline V gives CDR1 KGHDR, CDR2 SFDVKD. V gave up 3 bases and J gave up 5 bases, with 12 bases separating them. The CDR3 sequence: CATSDPLTGYGYTF. The CDR3 nucleotides are TGTGCCACCAGTGATCCGCTAACAGGTTATGGCTACACCTTC.

This clone was seen more than once but under ten times. The chain recombines TRBV4-1 with TRBJ1-2, with 7 bases identical to TRBD1. V lost 2 bases and J lost 4; bases outside the gene matches: 7. Germline V gene lookup returns CDR1 MGHRA and CDR2 YSYEKL. The CDR3 is 15 residues long. CDR3 coding DNA: TGCGCCAGCAGCCAAACCTCCACAGGGGCCTATGGCTACACCTTC. It encodes CASSQTSTGAYGYTF.

The genes are TRBV6-5 and TRBJ1-1; D not certain. This CDR3 is built from 12 residues. Germline CDR1 is MNHEY and CDR2 is SVGAGI. With 6 bases removed from V and 7 bases from J, the gap between germline ends came to 12 bases. This CDR3 reads CASSRGGGEAFF. CDR3 in DNA: TGTGCCAGCAGCCGAGGAGGCGGTGAAGCTTTCTTT.

This clone occurred once. J is TRBJ2-5 and V is TRBV5-1; a possible D gene is TRBD1 (6 bases). This CDR3 contains 17 residues. V was trimmed by 0 bases and J by 1 base, leaving 16 bases between them. CDR1 and CDR2 (germline): SGHRS, YFSETQ. CDR3 region: CASSLVVDSAIQETQYF. The CDR3, as DNA: TGCGCCAGCAGCTTGGTTGTGGACAGCGCTATCCAAGAGACCCAGTACTTC.

This clone was observed a few times. The chain carries TRBV29-1 and TRBJ1-1, with D possibly matching TRBD1 (6 bases). The germline CDR1 and CDR2 sequences are SQVTM and ANQGSEA. V shed 6 bases and J shed 4 bases, with 12 bases lying between them. The CDR3 is 12 residues long. The CDR3 nucleotides are TGCAGCGTGTCTCAGGGGACCACTGAAGCTTTCTTT. This translates into CSVSQGTTEAFF.

The J gene is TRBJ1-5, the V gene TRBV7-8; unclear D gene. Trimming cost V 3 bases and J 2 bases, with 8 bases left between them. The V gene's germline CDR1 is SGHVS and CDR2 FQNEAQ. The CDR3 is 14 residues long. CDR3 sequence reads: CASSFRRGNQPQHF. The CDR3 DNA is TGTGCCAGCAGCTTCCGACGGGGCAATCAGCCCCAGCATTTT.

The chain is built from TRBV5-4 and TRBJ2-5; TRBD2 is a possible D gene (6 bases). Germline CDR1 is SGHNT and CDR2 is YYREEE (reference sequence). This CDR3 region has 17 residues. Trimming cost V 4 bases and J 2 bases, with 21 bases left between them. This CDR3 reads CASSHSGVLGIQETQYF. DNA for the CDR3: TGTGCCAGCAGCCACTCGGGGGTACTGGGGATACAAGAGACCCAGTACTTC.

The rearrangement uses TRBV7-3 and TRBJ1-2; 8 nucleotides line up with TRBD1. The CDR3 length is 13 residues. The germline gives CDR1 SGHTA, CDR2 FQGTGA. V was clipped by 5 bases and J by 6 bases; unmatched bases: 5. The CDR3 protein is CASSGRTGNGYTF. CDR3 DNA sequence: TGTGCCAGCAGCGGACGGACAGGGAATGGCTACACCTTC.

This clone turned up a few times. The chain couples TRBV6-4 to TRBJ1-5, with 7 bases fitting TRBD1. Trimming took 6 bases from V and 6 from J; bases not matched to a gene: 11. This CDR3 region has 15 residues. The germline gives CDR1 MRHNA, CDR2 SNTAGT. The CDR3 reads CASRETGERRQPQHF. The CDR3, as DNA: TGTGCCAGCAGAGAAACAGGGGAGCGGCGTCAGCCCCAGCATTTT.

The chain joins TRBV6-1 to TRBJ2-2, with 8 bases identical to TRBD1. The CDR3 has 17 amino acids. With 4 bases clipped from V and 5 bases from J, the junction kept 12 bases outside the gene matches. Germline V lookup: CDR1 MNHNS, CDR2 SASEGT. CDR3 DNA: TGTGCCAGCAGTGCGATCAGGGGGCGGTTAGTTACCGGGGAGCTGTTTTTT. As protein: CASSAIRGRLVTGELFF.

The chain is built from TRBV7-6 and TRBJ1-2; 9 positions match TRBD1. Germline V gene lookup returns CDR1 SGHVS and CDR2 FNYEAQ. V shed 1 base, J shed 5 bases, and the junction held 5 bases outside the gene matches. This CDR3 has 15 amino acids. The CDR3 nucleotides read TGTGCCAGCAGCTTAGTGACAGGGGGGATATATGGCTACACCTTC. This codes for CASSLVTGGIYGYTF. Full variable domain (remainder filled in from reference TRBV7-6 and TRBJ1-2): GAGVSQSPRYKVTKRGQDVALRCDPISGHVSLYWYRQALGQGPEFLTYFNYEAQQDKSGLPNDRFSAERPEGSISTLTIQRTEQRDSAMYRCASSLVTGGIYGYTFGSGTRLTVV.

V gene TRBV3-1 (or the pseudogene TRBV3-2) combines with J gene TRBJ1-4; D gene ambiguous. The germline V gene has CDR1 LGHDT and CDR2 YNNKEL (reference sequence). V lost 5 bases and J lost 14, with 12 bases in between. This CDR3 has 11 amino acids. The CDR3 region has the DNA TGTGCCAGCAGCACAGAAAGGAACCTGTTTTTT. Its protein product is CASSTERNLFF.

This clone was counted a single time. The chain is built from TRBV6-5 and TRBJ1-5; D perhaps matches TRBD1 (6 bases). Germline V gene data show CDR1 as MNHEY and CDR2 as SVGAGI. The CDR3 runs to 15 residues. The V end lost 6 bases, the J end lost 0 bases, and 12 bases lay between the germline ends. The CDR3 nucleotides read TGTGCCAGCAGCCTGGACAGAGCTAGCAATCAGCCCCAGCATTTT. It specifies CASSLDRASNQPQHF.

This clone occurred once. The chain carries TRBV14 and TRBJ1-2; TRBD1 is a possible D gene (6 bases). The ends were cut back, 3 bases at V and 4 bases at J, with 9 bases in the middle. Germline V gene data show CDR1 as SGHDN and CDR2 as FVKESK. This CDR3 has 13 amino acids. CDR3 loop: CASSQRGSYGYTF. DNA of the CDR3: TGTGCCAGCAGCCAGAGGGGGAGCTATGGCTACACCTTC.

The chain carries TRBV6-5 and TRBJ2-7, with TRBD1 matching over 7 bases. Per the germline V gene, CDR1 is MNHEY and CDR2 is SVGAGI. V gave up 9 bases and J gave up 1 base; unmatched junction bases: 3. The length of the CDR3 is 12 residues. The CDR3 DNA reads as TGTGCCAGGGGACAGAAATCCTACGAGCAGTACTTC. Translating gives CARGQKSYEQYF.

The rearrangement links TRBV3-1 (or the pseudogene TRBV3-2) to TRBJ2-7; D possibly corresponds to TRBD1 (7 bases). CDR3 size: 16 residues. The V end lost 0 bases, the J end lost 1 base, and 13 bases lay between the germline ends. Germline V gene sequence: CDR1 LGHDT, CDR2 YNNKEL (reference sequence). DNA for the CDR3: TGTGCCAGCAGCCAAGATATCAGGGGGGTATCCTACGAGCAGTACTTC. It encodes CASSQDIRGVSYEQYF.

The chain has TRBV14 and TRBJ2-1, with 7 bases lining up with TRBD1. Germline trimming cut 1 base from V and 5 bases from J; bases unmatched to any gene: 2. Germline loops: CDR1 SGHDN, CDR2 FVKESK. The CDR3 runs to 14 residues. CDR3 loop: CASSQGGTDNEQFF. CDR3 DNA: TGTGCCAGCAGCCAAGGAGGGACAGACAATGAGCAGTTCTTC.

This chain connects TRBV30 to TRBJ1-1; D remains ambiguous. This CDR3 region has 12 residues. V was trimmed by 2 bases and J by 6 bases, leaving 10 bases between them. Germline assignment: CDR1 GTSNPN and CDR2 SVGIG (reference sequence). The CDR3 spells CAWSPRRSEAFF. For the CDR3, the DNA is TGTGCCTGGAGTCCCCGGAGGTCTGAAGCTTTCTTT. Supplemented by reference TRBV30 and TRBJ1-1, the full variable domain reads SQTIHQWPATLVQPVGSPLSLECTVEGTSNPNLYWYRQAAGRGLQLLFYSVGIGQISSEVPQNLSASRPQDRQFILSSKKLLLSDSGFYLCAWSPRRSEAFFGQGTRLTVV.

The J gene is TRBJ2-5, the V gene TRBV2; TRBD2 matches 9 bases. The V and J ends lost 2 bases and 6 bases, in that order; junction bases with no gene match: 7. The length of the CDR3 is 15 residues. Germline assignment: CDR1 SNHLY and CDR2 FYNNEI. CDR3 in DNA: TGTGCCAGCAGTGAACGAGCGGGGGGTCTGAAGACCCAGTACTTC. This translates into CASSERAGGLKTQYF.

V and J are TRBV5-4 and TRBJ2-3; D unclear. The germline V and J ends were trimmed by 4 bases and 2 bases, with 8 bases remaining between them. This CDR3 region has 13 residues. The germline CDR1 and CDR2 sequences are SGHNT and YYREEE (reference sequence). The CDR3 DNA follows: TGTGCCAGCAGCCCCGACAACACAGATACGCAGTATTTT. Protein: CASSPDNTDTQYF.

V is TRBV21-1 and J is TRBJ2-2; the listed D gene, TRBD2, was not tested against the DNA. TRBV21-1 is termed a pseudogene. This CDR3 has 15 amino acids. CDR3 residues: CASSKDGGDTGELFF. The CDR3 nucleotides read TGTGCCAGCAGCAAAGACGGGGGGGACACCGGGGAGCTGTTTTTT.

This clone was detected only a few times. V is TRBV7-9 and J is TRBJ2-3; no clear D. The CDR3 extends over 12 amino acids. Looked up from germline, CDR1 is SEHNR and CDR2 is FQNEAQ (reference sequence). Trimming stripped 6 bases from V and 4 bases from J, with 8 bases between. The CDR3 loop is CASRVNSDTQYF. Here the CDR3 DNA reads TGTGCCAGCAGGGTCAACTCAGATACGCAGTATTTT.

V and J are TRBV7-2 and TRBJ2-7, with 11 bases identical to TRBD1. CDR1 SGHTA and CDR2 FQGNSA come from the germline V gene. The length of the CDR3 is 15 residues. The junction had 3 bases not matched to a gene; V was cut back by 1 base and J by 4 bases. The CDR3 sequence is CASSLVGTGGYEQYF. In nucleotides, the CDR3 is TGTGCCAGCAGCTTAGTCGGGACAGGGGGTTACGAGCAGTACTTC.

CDR3 region: CASSFWTGDLGAEAFF. For the CDR3, the DNA is TGTGCCAGCAGTTTTTGGACAGGGGATCTGGGGGCTGAAGCTTTCTTT. This chain uses TRBV27 with TRBJ1-1; 9 bases match TRBD1. From germline, CDR1 is MNHEY and CDR2 SMNVEV (reference sequence). The CDR3 spans 16 residues. The V and J ends lost 3 bases and 6 bases, in that order; junction bases with no gene match: 11.

The rearrangement links TRBV12-3 or TRBV12-4 to TRBJ1-2; D is possibly TRBD1 (6 bases). This CDR3 spans 12 amino acids. Trimming took 9 bases from V and 5 from J, leaving 13 bases between them. Here the CDR3 reads CASGTSHYGYTF. Here the CDR3 DNA reads TGTGCCAGTGGGACATCCCATTATGGCTACACCTTC.